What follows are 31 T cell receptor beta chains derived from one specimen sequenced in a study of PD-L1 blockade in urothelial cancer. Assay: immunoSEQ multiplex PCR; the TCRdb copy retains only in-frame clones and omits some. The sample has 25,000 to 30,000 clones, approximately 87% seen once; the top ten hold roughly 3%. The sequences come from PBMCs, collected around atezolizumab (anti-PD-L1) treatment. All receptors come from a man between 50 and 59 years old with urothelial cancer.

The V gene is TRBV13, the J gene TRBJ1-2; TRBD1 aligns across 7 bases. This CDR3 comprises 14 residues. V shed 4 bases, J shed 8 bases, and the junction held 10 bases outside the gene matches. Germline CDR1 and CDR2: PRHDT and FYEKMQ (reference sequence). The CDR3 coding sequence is TGTGCCAGCAGCTATGCCGGGACAGTAGCCGGCTACACCTTC. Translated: CASSYAGTVAGYTF.

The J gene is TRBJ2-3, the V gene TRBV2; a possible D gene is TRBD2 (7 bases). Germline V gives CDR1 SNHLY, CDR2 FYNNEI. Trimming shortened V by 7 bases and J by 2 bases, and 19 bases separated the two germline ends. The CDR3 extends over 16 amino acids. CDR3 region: CASTMNGAGATDTQYF. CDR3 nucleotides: TGTGCCAGCACCATGAACGGTGCGGGGGCCACAGATACGCAGTATTTT.

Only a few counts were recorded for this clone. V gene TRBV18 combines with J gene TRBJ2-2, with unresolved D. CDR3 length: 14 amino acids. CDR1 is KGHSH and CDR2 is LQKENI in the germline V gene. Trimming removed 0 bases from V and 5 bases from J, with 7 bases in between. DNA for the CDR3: TGTGCCAGCTCACCACCTTGGGCAACCGGGGAGCTGTTTTTT. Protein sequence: CASSPPWATGELFF.

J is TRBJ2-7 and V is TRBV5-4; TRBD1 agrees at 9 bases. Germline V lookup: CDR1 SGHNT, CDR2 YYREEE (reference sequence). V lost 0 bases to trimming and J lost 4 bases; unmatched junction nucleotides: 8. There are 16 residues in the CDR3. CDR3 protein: CASSLGDRAPSYEQYF. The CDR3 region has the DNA TGTGCCAGCAGCTTGGGGGACAGGGCCCCGTCATACGAGCAGTACTTC.

The CDR3 DNA is TGTGCCAGCAGTTCCGGGACAGGACTAGCGGGAGGGTACGAGCAGTACTTC. As protein: CASSSGTGLAGGYEQYF. V gene TRBV27 combines with J gene TRBJ2-7; 15 bases align to TRBD2. CDR1 and CDR2 from the germline V gene are MNHEY and SMNVEV (reference sequence). The V gene end was trimmed by 4 bases and the J gene end by 4 bases; junction bases not matched to a gene: 8. The CDR3 is made up of 17 amino acids.

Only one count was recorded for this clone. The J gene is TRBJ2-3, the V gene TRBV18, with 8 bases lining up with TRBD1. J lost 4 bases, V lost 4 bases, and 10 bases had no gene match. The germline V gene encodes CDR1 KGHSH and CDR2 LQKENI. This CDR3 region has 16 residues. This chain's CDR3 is CASSQGAGGISDTQYF. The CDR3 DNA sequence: TGTGCCAGCTCACAAGGGGCAGGGGGCATATCAGATACGCAGTATTTT.

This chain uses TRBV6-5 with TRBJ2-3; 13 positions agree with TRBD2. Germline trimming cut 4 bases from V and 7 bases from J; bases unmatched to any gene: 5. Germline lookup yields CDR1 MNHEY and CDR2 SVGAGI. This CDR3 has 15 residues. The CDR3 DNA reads TGTGCCAGCAGTTTTCCCGGGACTAGCGGGAATACGCAGTATTTT. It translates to CASSFPGTSGNTQYF.

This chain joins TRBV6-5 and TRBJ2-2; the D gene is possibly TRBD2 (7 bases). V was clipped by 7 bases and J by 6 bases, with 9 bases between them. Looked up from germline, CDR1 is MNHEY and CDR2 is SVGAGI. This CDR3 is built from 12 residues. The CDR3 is CASMGGPGELFF. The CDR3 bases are TGTGCCAGCATGGGGGGGCCCGGGGAGCTGTTTTTT.

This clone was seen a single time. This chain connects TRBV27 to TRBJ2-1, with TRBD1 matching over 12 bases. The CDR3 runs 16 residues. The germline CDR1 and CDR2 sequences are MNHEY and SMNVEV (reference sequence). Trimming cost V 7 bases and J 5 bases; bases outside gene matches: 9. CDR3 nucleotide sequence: TGTGCCAGCAACCGAGGGGGACAGGGGGCTAACAATGAGCAGTTCTTC. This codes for CASNRGGQGANNEQFF.

The CDR3 coding sequence is TGTGCCAGCAGCCCCAGCCTTGCCCGAGGGAATGAGCAGTTCTTC. It codes for CASSPSLARGNEQFF. The chain combines TRBV7-8 with TRBJ2-1, with D possibly being TRBD2 (5 bases). Trimming took off 5 bases at V and 7 bases at J, with 18 bases between the two ends. CDR1 and CDR2 (germline): SGHVS, FQNEAQ. The CDR3 sequence is 15 residues long.

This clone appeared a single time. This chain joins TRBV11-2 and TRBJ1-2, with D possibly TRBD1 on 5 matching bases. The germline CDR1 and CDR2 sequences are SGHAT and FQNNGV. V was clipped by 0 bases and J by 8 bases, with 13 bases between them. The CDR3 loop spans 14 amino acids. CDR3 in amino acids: CASSLDRVGYGYTF. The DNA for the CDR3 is TGTGCCAGCAGCTTAGACAGGGTGGGATACGGCTACACCTTC.

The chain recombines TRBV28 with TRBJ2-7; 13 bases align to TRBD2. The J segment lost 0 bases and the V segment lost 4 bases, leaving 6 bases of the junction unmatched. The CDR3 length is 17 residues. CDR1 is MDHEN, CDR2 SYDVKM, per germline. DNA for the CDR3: TGTGCCAGCAGTTATGGACTAGCGGGAGCGAGCTCCTACGAGCAGTACTTC. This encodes CASSYGLAGASSYEQYF.

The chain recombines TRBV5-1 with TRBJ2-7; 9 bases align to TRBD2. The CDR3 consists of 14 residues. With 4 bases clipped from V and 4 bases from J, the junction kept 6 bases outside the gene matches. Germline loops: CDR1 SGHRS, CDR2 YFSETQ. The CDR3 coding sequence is TGCGCCAGCAGCCGGGCTAGCGGGGTGTACGAGCAGTACTTC. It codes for CASSRASGVYEQYF. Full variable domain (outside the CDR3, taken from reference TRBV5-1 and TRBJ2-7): KAGVTQTPRYLIKTRGQQVTLSCSPISGHRSVSWYQQTPGQGLQFLFEYFSETQRNKGNFPGRFSGRQFSNSRSEMNVSTLELGDSALYLCASSRASGVYEQYFGPGTRLTVT.

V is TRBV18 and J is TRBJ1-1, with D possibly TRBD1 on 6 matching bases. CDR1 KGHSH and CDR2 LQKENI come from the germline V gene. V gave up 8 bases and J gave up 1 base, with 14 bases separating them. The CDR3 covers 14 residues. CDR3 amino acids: CASRRQEPNTEAFF. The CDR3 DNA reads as TGTGCCAGCCGAAGACAGGAACCGAACACTGAAGCTTTCTTT.

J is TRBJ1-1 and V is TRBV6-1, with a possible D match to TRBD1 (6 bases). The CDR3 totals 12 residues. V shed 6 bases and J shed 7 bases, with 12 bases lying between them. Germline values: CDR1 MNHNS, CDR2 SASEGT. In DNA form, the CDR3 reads TGTGCCAGCAGCCAAAGCAGGGGTGAAGCTTTCTTT. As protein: CASSQSRGEAFF.

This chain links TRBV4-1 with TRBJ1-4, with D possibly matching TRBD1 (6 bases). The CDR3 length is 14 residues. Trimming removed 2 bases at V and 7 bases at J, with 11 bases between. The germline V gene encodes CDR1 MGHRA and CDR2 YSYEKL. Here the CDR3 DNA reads TGCGCCAGCAGCCAAAGGGGACAAGCTGAAAAACTGTTTTTT. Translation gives CASSQRGQAEKLFF.

CDR3 residues: CASSAGVGTEAFF. Here the CDR3 DNA reads TGTGCCAGCAGCGCAGGGGTGGGCACTGAAGCTTTCTTT. The genes are TRBV11-3 and TRBJ1-1, with D perhaps TRBD1 (6 bases). The V end lost 5 bases, the J end lost 4 bases, and 11 bases lay between the germline ends. This CDR3 is 13 amino acids long. Germline V gene data show CDR1 as SGHNT and CDR2 as YENEEA.

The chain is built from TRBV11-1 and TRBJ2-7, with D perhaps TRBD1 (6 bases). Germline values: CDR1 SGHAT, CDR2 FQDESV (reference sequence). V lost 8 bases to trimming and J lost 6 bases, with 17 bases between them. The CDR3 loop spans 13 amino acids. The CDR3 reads CASGERQGFEQYF. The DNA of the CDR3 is TGTGCCAGCGGGGAGCGGCAGGGGTTCGAGCAGTACTTC.

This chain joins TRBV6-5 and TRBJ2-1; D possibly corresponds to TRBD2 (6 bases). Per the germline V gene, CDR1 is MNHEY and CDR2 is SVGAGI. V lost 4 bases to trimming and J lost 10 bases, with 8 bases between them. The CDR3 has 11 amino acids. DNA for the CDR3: TGTGCCAGCAGTTCTAGCGTGGAGCAGTTCTTC. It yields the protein CASSSSVEQFF.

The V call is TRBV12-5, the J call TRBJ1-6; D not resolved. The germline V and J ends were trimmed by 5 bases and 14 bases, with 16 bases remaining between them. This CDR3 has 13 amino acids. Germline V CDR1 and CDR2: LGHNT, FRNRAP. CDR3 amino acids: CASGGEAQLTLHF. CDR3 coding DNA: TGTGCTAGTGGTGGGGAGGCCCAGTTAACCCTCCACTTT.

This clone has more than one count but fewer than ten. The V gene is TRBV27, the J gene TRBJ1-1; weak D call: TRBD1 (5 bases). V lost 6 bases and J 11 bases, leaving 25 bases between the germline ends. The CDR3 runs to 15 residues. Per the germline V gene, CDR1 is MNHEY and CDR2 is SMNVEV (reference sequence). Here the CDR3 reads CASSARGGNSRSAFF. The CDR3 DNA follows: TGTGCCAGCAGCGCAAGGGGAGGGAATTCTCGCTCGGCTTTCTTT.

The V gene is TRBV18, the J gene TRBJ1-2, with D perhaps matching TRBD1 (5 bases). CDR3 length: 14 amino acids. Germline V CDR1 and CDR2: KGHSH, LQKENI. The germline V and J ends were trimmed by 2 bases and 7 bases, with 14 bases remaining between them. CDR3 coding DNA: TGTGCCAGCTCACCAGAGAACCAGGGTAGTGGCTACACCTTC. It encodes CASSPENQGSGYTF.

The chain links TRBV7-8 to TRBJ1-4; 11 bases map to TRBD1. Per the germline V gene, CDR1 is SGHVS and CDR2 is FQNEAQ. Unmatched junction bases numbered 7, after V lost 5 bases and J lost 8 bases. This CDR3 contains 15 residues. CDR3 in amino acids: CASSDRTGGLEKLFF. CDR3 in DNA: TGTGCCAGCAGCGACCGGACAGGGGGCTTGGAAAAACTGTTTTTT.

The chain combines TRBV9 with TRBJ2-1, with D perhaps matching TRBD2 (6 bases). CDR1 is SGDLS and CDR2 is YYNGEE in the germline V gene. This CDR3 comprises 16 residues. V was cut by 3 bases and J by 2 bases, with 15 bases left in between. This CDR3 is CASSASGTFPYNEQFF. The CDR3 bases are TGTGCCAGCAGCGCCTCCGGGACTTTCCCCTACAATGAGCAGTTCTTC.

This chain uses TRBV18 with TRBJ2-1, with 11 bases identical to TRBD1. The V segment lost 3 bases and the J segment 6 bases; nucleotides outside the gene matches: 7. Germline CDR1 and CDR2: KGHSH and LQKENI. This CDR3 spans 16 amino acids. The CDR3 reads CASSPPGQGVINEQFF. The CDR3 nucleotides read TGTGCCAGCTCACCTCCGGGACAGGGGGTGATCAATGAGCAGTTCTTC.

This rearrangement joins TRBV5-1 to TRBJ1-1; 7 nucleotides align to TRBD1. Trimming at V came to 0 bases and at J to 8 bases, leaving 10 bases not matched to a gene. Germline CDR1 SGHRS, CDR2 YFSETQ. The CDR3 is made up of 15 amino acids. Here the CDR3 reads CASSLVRGTIFEAFF. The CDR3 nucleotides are TGCGCCAGCAGCTTGGTCAGGGGGACGATTTTCGAAGCTTTCTTT.

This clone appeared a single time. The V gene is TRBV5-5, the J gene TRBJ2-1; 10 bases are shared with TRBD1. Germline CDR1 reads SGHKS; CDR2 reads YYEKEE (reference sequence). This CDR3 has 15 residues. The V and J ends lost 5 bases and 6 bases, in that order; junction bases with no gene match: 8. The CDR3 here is CASSRGTGVTNEQFF. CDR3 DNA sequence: TGTGCCAGCAGTAGGGGGACAGGGGTCACCAATGAGCAGTTCTTC.

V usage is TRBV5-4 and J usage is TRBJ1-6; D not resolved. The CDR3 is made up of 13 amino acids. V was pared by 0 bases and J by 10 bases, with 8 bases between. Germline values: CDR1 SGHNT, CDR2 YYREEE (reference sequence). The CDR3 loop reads CASSLGRRSPLHF. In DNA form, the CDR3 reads TGTGCCAGCAGCTTGGGGAGAAGGTCACCCCTCCACTTT.

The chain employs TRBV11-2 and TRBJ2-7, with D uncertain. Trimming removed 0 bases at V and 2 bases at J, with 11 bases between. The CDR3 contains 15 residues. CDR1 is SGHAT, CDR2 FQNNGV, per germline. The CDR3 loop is CASSLDRGSTYEQYF. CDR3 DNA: TGTGCCAGCAGCTTAGATCGAGGCAGTACCTACGAGCAGTACTTC.

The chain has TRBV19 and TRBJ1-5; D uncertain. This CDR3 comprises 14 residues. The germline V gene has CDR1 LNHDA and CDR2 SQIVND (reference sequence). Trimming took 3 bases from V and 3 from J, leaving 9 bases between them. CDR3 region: CASSISGYNQPQHF. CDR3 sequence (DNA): TGTGCCAGTAGTATCTCCGGGTACAATCAGCCCCAGCATTTT.

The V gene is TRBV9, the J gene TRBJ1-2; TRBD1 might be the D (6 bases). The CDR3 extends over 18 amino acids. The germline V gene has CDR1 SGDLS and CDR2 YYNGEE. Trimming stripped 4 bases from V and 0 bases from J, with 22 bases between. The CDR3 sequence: CASSLSTGAAPANYGYTF. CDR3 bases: TGTGCCAGCAGCCTATCGACAGGAGCCGCGCCCGCTAACTATGGCTACACCTTC.